A few counts support the clone carrying this T cell receptor (beta chain). The antigen is unknown. Germline and genes: mouse. The sequenced fragment ends 4 residues before the CDR3 boundary, so the rest is inferred from the germline J gene. This record comes from a study of CD8+ T cells in alopecia areata. About the research overall: Recipient mice, approximately 6-10-week-old female C3H/HeJ animals, received skin from approximately 6-13-month-old C3H/HeJ graft donors with spontaneous alopecia. Findings of the study overall: Scalp sequencing also captures normal skin's resident alphabeta T cells. Lesional scalp exceeded normal scalp in clonality, especially in alopecia totalis/universalis.

The authors extracted RNA and reverse transcribed it into cDNA as the sequencing template. The method was immunoSEQ multiplex PCR; TCRdb's version includes in-frame clones alone and lacks a portion of them. This sample comprises 90,000 to 130,000 clones, none seen once only. Germline CDR1 LGHNA, CDR2 YNLKQL (reference sequence). The CDR3 is made up of 16 amino acids. The V gene end was trimmed by 1 base and the J gene end by 4 bases; junction bases not matched to a gene: 6. The rearrangement links TRBV5 to TRBJ2-1; 8 bases are a match to TRBD1. The receptor's source is a C3H/HeJ mouse with alopecia areata. This strain's MHC haplotype is H2-k. Sequencing input: lesional skin. The CDR3 sequence is CASSQVGTGGYAEQFF. CDR3 bases read: TGTGCCAGCAGCCAAGTCGGTACAGGGGGGTATGCT.